The present TCR beta chain was sequenced within a study of response to subunit inactivated influenza vaccine. Overall study results and limits: Authors suggested seasonal influenza vaccinations each recruit few new T cells.

The CDR3 runs 14 residues. V was shortened by 5 bases and J by 1 base, with 12 bases between the two germline ends. Germline CDR1 and CDR2: MNHEY and SMNVEV (reference sequence). On this clonotype itself: Its antigen is undetermined.

TCRdb re-called the RT-PCR reads with MiXCR, one entry per CDR3 protein. The sample records 650,000 or so distinct CDR3 sequences, less than 15% being singletons. The chain joins TRBV27 to TRBJ2-7; D unresolved. The sequence derives from a man aged 50-60 years who received an inactivated influenza vaccine. The source material was PBMCs from blood, sampled less than 15 days before vaccination. CDR3 sequence: CASSVSPISYEQYF. CDR3 in DNA: TGTGCCAGCAGTGTCAGCCCGATATCCTACGAGCAGTACTTC.